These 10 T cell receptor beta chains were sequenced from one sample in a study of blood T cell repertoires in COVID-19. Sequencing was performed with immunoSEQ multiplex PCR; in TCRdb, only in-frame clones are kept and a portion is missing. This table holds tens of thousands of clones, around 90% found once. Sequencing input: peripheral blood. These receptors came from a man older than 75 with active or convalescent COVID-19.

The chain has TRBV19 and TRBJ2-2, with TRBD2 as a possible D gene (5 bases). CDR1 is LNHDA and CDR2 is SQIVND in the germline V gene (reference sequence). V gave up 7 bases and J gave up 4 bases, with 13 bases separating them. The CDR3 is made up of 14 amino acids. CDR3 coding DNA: TGTGCCAGTATTTCCCCCAGCGGCACCGGGGAGCTGTTTTTT. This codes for CASISPSGTGELFF.

The DNA for the CDR3 is TGTGCCACCAGTGATTCTGGCGGAAGAGGGTATGAAAAACTGTTTTTT. Protein product: CATSDSGGRGYEKLFF. V gene TRBV24-1 combines with J gene TRBJ1-4; D is unresolved. V was pared by 2 bases and J by 6 bases, with 15 bases between. Germline assignment: CDR1 KGHDR and CDR2 SFDVKD. This CDR3 has 16 amino acids.

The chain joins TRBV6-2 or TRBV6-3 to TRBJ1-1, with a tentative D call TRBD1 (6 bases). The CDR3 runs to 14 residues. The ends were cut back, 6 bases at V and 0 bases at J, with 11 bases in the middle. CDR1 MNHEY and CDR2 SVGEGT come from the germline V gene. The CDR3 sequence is CASSAGQMNTEAFF. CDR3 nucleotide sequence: TGTGCCAGCAGCGCAGGACAGATGAACACTGAAGCTTTCTTT.

The CDR3 DNA follows: TGTGCCAGCAGCTTGGCGGAGGGTACCGAGCAGTACGTC. The encoded protein is CASSLAEGTEQYV. The chain links TRBV5-5 to TRBJ2-7, with a tentative D call TRBD2 (6 bases). The CDR3 sequence is 13 residues long. Trimming cost V 0 bases and J 6 bases, with 10 bases left between them. The germline gives CDR1 SGHKS, CDR2 YYEKEE (reference sequence).

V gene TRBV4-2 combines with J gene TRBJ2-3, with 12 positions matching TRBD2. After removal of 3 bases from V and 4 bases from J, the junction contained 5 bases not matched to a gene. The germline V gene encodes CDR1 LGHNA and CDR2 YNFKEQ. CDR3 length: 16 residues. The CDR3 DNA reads TGTGCCAGCAGCCACAGACTAGCGGGAGAGGCAGATACGCAGTATTTT. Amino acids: CASSHRLAGEADTQYF.

As DNA, the CDR3 is TGTGCCAGCAGGACCGGGACAGCGGCCACAGATACGCAGTATTTT. The encoded protein is CASRTGTAATDTQYF. V gene TRBV7-9 combines with J gene TRBJ2-3; 7 nucleotides align to TRBD1. Trimming at V came to 6 bases and at J to 2 bases, leaving 8 bases not matched to a gene. Looked up from germline, CDR1 is SEHNR and CDR2 is FQNEAQ (reference sequence). This CDR3 has 15 amino acids.

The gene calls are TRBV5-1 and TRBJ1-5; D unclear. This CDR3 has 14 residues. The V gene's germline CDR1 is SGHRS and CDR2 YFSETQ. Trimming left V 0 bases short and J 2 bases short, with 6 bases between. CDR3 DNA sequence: TGCGCCAGCAGCTTGGATGGGCGCAATCAGCCCCAGCATTTT. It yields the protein CASSLDGRNQPQHF.

The CDR3 DNA reads as TGTGCCAGTAGATCGACAGTTAACACTGAAGCTTTCTTT. This encodes CASRSTVNTEAFF. The chain joins TRBV19 to TRBJ1-1, with D possibly matching TRBD1 (5 bases). V shed 6 bases and J shed 2 bases, with 10 bases lying between them. CDR1 is LNHDA, CDR2 SQIVND, per germline (reference sequence). The CDR3 totals 13 residues.

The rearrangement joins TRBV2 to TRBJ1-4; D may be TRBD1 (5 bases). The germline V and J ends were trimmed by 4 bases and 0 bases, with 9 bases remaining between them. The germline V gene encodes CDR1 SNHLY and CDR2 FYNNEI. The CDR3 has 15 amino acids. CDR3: CASSGTLATNEKLFF. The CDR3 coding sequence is TGTGCCAGCAGTGGGACATTAGCAACTAATGAAAAACTGTTTTTT.

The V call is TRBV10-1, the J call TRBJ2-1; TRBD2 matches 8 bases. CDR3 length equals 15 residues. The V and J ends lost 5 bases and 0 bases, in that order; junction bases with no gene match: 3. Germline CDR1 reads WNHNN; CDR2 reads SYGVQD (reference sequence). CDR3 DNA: TGCGCCAGCAGTACGAGCGGGAGCTCCTACAATGAGCAGTTCTTC. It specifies CASSTSGSSYNEQFF.